This passage covers 14 T cell receptor beta chains from one sample sequenced in a study of T cells after yellow fever vaccination. TCRdb analysed the 5' RACE reads with MiXCR anew, one entry per CDR3 protein. The sample consists of 400,000 to 650,000 distinct CDR3 sequences, around a fifth of them appearing once. The sequenced sample was PBMCs, obtained roughly 20 days after the first yellow fever vaccination. These receptor sequences come from a man younger than 35 who received the YFV17D yellow fever vaccine.

The genes are TRBV7-2 and TRBJ2-1; 9 positions match TRBD2. Germline V gives CDR1 SGHTA, CDR2 FQGNSA. Trimming took 2 bases from V and 9 from J; bases not matched to a gene: 5. CDR3 length: 14 residues. CDR3 sequence (DNA): TGTGCCAGCAGCTTAATCCGCGGGGGGGCTGAGCAGTTCTTC. Protein sequence: CASSLIRGGAEQFF.

The chain has TRBV7-2 and TRBJ1-2, with unresolved D. The CDR3 sequence is 16 residues long. Trimming left V 1 base short and J 0 bases short, with 12 bases between. Germline-derived CDR1 and CDR2 are SGHTA and FQGNSA. The CDR3: CASSLVGMAANYGYTF. In DNA form, the CDR3 reads TGTGCCAGCAGCTTAGTGGGTATGGCCGCTAACTATGGCTACACCTTC. Supplemented by reference TRBV7-2 and TRBJ1-2, the full variable domain reads GAGVSQSPSNKVTEKGKDVELRCDPISGHTALYWYRQSLGQGLEFLIYFQGNSAPDKSGLPSDRFSAERTGGSVSTLTIQRTQQEDSAVYLCASSLVGMAANYGYTFGSGTRLTVV.

The chain joins TRBV7-3 to TRBJ2-1, with 9 bases identical to TRBD2. V lost 1 base and J lost 5; bases outside the gene matches: 3. Germline V lookup: CDR1 SGHTA, CDR2 FQGTGA. The length of the CDR3 is 15 residues. The CDR3: CASSLRLAGHNEQFF. CDR3 in DNA: TGTGCCAGCAGCTTAAGGCTAGCGGGGCACAATGAGCAGTTCTTC.

In its sample, this clonotype was seen a few times. The chain couples TRBV6-5 to TRBJ1-1; D might be TRBD1 (5 bases). Germline assignment: CDR1 MNHEY and CDR2 SVGAGI. This CDR3 region has 15 residues. Trimming shortened V by 0 bases and J by 0 bases, and 8 bases separated the two germline ends. CDR3 residues: CASSYSGRMNTEAFF. The CDR3 DNA reads as TGTGCCAGCAGTTACTCGGGACGGATGAACACTGAAGCTTTCTTT.

This rearrangement joins TRBV7-3 to TRBJ2-1, with 7 bases fitting TRBD2. The CDR3 is 15 residues long. The germline V gene encodes CDR1 SGHTA and CDR2 FQGTGA. Trimming cost V 4 bases and J 4 bases; bases outside gene matches: 7. Written as DNA, the CDR3 is TGTGCCAGCAGCTCGGGGGGTACCGCTTACAATGAGCAGTTCTTC. Translation gives CASSSGGTAYNEQFF. The complete variable domain, with remaining parts taken from reference TRBV7-3 and TRBJ2-1, reads GAGVSQTPSNKVTEKGKYVELRCDPISGHTALYWYRQSLGQGPEFLIYFQGTGAADDSGLPNDRFFAVRPEGSVSTLKIQRTERGDSAVYLCASSSGGTAYNEQFFGPGTRLTVL.

This clonotype occurred many times. This chain uses TRBV5-1 with TRBJ2-2; 7 bases align to TRBD2. The CDR3 consists of 15 residues. V lost 4 bases to trimming and J lost 4 bases; unmatched junction nucleotides: 7. Germline V gene sequence: CDR1 SGHRS, CDR2 YFSETQ. CDR3 sequence reads: CASSREVGVTGELFF. In nucleotides, the CDR3 is TGCGCCAGCAGCCGGGAGGTCGGGGTCACCGGGGAGCTGTTTTTT.

The chain carries TRBV20-1 and TRBJ2-5, with D possibly being TRBD1 (6 bases). Trimming pared 3 bases from V and 5 bases from J, leaving 16 bases between. In germline, CDR1 is DFQATT, CDR2 SNEGSKA (reference sequence). CDR3 length: 14 amino acids. CDR3 nucleotides: TGCAGTGCTAGGCTACAGGGCCTGAGGGAGACCCAGTACTTC. This codes for CSARLQGLRETQYF.

The V gene is TRBV29-1, the J gene TRBJ2-1, with D maybe TRBD1 (7 bases). Trimming stripped 2 bases from V and 7 bases from J, with 12 bases between. Germline V lookup: CDR1 SQVTM, CDR2 ANQGSEA. This CDR3 contains 13 residues. CDR3 protein: CSVEKGAGNEQFF. As DNA, the CDR3 is TGCAGCGTTGAAAAGGGGGCGGGAAATGAGCAGTTCTTC.

A few counts support this clonotype. The chain is built from TRBV7-6 and TRBJ2-2, with a weak D call TRBD2 (5 bases). Germline assignment: CDR1 SGHVS and CDR2 FNYEAQ. The ends were cut back, 5 bases at V and 1 base at J, with 8 bases in the middle. The CDR3 covers 14 residues. CDR3 residues: CASSRAGNTGELFF. The CDR3 coding sequence is TGTGCCAGCAGCCGGGCGGGGAACACCGGGGAGCTGTTTTTT.

This clonotype was detected only a few times. The chain recombines TRBV20-1 with TRBJ1-1; D is unclear. The CDR3 covers 13 residues. Trimming pared 5 bases from V and 3 bases from J, leaving 13 bases between. Looked up from germline, CDR1 is DFQATT and CDR2 is SNEGSKA (reference sequence). The CDR3 nucleotides read TGCAGTGCTGCTTCTGGGGTTGACACTGAAGCTTTCTTT. This gives the protein CSAASGVDTEAFF.

The V gene is TRBV7-9, the J gene TRBJ1-5, with TRBD1 as a possible D gene (5 bases). Trimming stripped 8 bases from V and 3 bases from J, with 17 bases between. The CDR3 extends over 15 amino acids. The germline V gene encodes CDR1 SEHNR and CDR2 FQNEAQ (reference sequence). DNA for the CDR3: TGTGCCAGCTCCTCTTCGACAGACCTCAATCAGCCCCAGCATTTT. Translation gives CASSSSTDLNQPQHF.

There are a few counts of this clonotype. The chain combines TRBV5-1 with TRBJ2-3; weak D call: TRBD2 (5 bases). The V gene lost 7 bases and the J gene lost 4 bases, with 16 bases spanning the gap. CDR1 and CDR2 from the germline V gene are SGHRS and YFSETQ. This CDR3 has 14 amino acids. The CDR3 sequence is CASRIAREADTQYF. DNA for the CDR3: TGCGCCAGCCGAATAGCGAGAGAGGCAGATACGCAGTATTTT.

This sequence joins TRBV15 and TRBJ1-4; D gene uncertain. Germline CDR1 LNHNV, CDR2 YYDKDF (reference sequence). Trimming stripped 6 bases from V and 11 bases from J, with 13 bases between. The CDR3 sequence is 12 residues long. The CDR3 DNA reads TGTGCCACCAGTTACGAGTTGGGTAAACTGTTTTTT. Translation gives CATSYELGKLFF. The variable domain in full, completed from reference TRBV15 and TRBJ1-4, reads DAMVIQNPRYQVTQFGKPVTLSCSQTLNHNVMYWYQQKSSQAPKLLFHYYDKDFNNEADTPDNFQSRRPNTSFCFLDIRSPGLGDTAMYLCATSYELGKLFFGSGTQLSVL.

The rearrangement joins TRBV21-1 to TRBJ2-1; the D call of TRBD1 is as the table states it, not checked on the DNA. TRBV21-1 is a documented pseudogene. The CDR3 is 16 residues long. The CDR3 nucleotides are TGTGCCAGCAGCAAAGCGCCGGGGGAACCCTACAATGAGCAGTTCTTC. This codes for CASSKAPGEPYNEQFF.